Presented here are 30 T cell receptor beta chains from one specimen sequenced in a study of T cell responses to AZD1222 COVID-19 vaccine. Assay: immunoSEQ multiplex PCR; the TCRdb copy retains only in-frame clones and omits some. The data show around 130,000 clones, approximately 94% seen once. The sequencing here drew on peripheral blood, taken on day 0 of AZD1222 vaccination. The receptors shown here come from an adult in good health.

This clone was seen just once. The chain links TRBV7-9 to TRBJ1-1; a possible D gene is TRBD1 (6 bases). This CDR3 has 12 residues. Trimming shortened V by 5 bases and J by 4 bases, and 8 bases separated the two germline ends. The germline gives CDR1 SEHNR, CDR2 FQNEAQ (reference sequence). CDR3: CASSPGATEAFF. The CDR3 DNA is TGTGCCAGCAGCCCGGGGGCCACTGAAGCTTTCTTT.

Here the CDR3 reads CATSIYTGDGYTF. CDR3 bases: TGTGCCACCAGCATCTACACCGGGGATGGCTACACCTTC. The chain has TRBV15 and TRBJ1-2; D remains ambiguous. Germline V lookup: CDR1 LNHNV, CDR2 YYDKDF (reference sequence). The CDR3 extends over 13 amino acids. V dropped 4 bases and J dropped 6 bases, with 12 bases sitting between them.

V gene TRBV6-4 combines with J gene TRBJ2-1; D possibly uses TRBD1 or TRBD2 (5 bases each). V shed 0 bases and J shed 9 bases, with 9 bases lying between them. The CDR3 covers 13 residues. The germline V gene encodes CDR1 MRHNA and CDR2 SNTAGT. The CDR3 region is CASSDSPGSEQFF. CDR3 nucleotides: TGTGCCAGCAGTGACTCACCAGGGAGTGAGCAGTTCTTC.

The gene calls are TRBV21-1 and TRBJ2-1; the table names TRBD2, a call not compared with the DNA. TRBV21-1 is given as a pseudogene. This CDR3 is 20 amino acids long. In DNA, the CDR3 is TGTGCCAGCAGCCCCCAAGGGGAGGGACTAGCGAATGGGCCTCGGAATGAGCAGTTCTTC. Amino acid sequence: CASSPQGEGLANGPRNEQFF.

The chain links TRBV7-2 to TRBJ1-2; 9 bases are shared with TRBD1. Germline CDR1 is SGHTA and CDR2 is FQGNSA. V gave up 5 bases and J gave up 8 bases; unmatched junction bases: 15. The CDR3 has 16 residues. In DNA, the CDR3 is TGTGCCAGCAGCCCGGGATCCACACAGGGGGCGAGAGGCTACACCTTC. Translation gives CASSPGSTQGARGYTF.

The chain carries TRBV28 and TRBJ1-3; the D is unclear. Trimming took off 5 bases at V and 0 bases at J, with 8 bases between the two ends. In germline, CDR1 is MDHEN, CDR2 SYDVKM. This CDR3 has 14 residues. This chain's CDR3 is CASSPLGSGNTIYF. Written as DNA, the CDR3 is TGTGCCAGCAGTCCCCTGGGCTCTGGAAACACCATATATTTT.

The count of this clone is one. This chain links TRBV28 with TRBJ2-7, with D unresolved. The CDR3 loop spans 15 amino acids. Per the germline V gene, CDR1 is MDHEN and CDR2 is SYDVKM. Trimming left V 1 base short and J 0 bases short, with 10 bases between. CDR3 region: CASSLLMGYSYEQYF. The CDR3 DNA reads as TGTGCCAGCAGTTTATTGATGGGCTACTCCTACGAGCAGTACTTC.

The chain links TRBV11-2 to TRBJ1-1; TRBD1 might be the D (6 bases). Germline CDR1 is SGHAT and CDR2 is FQNNGV. V lost 5 bases and J 8 bases, leaving 15 bases between the germline ends. This CDR3 region has 13 residues. CDR3 in DNA: TGTGCCAGCAGCCTTTGGACAGTGGGGGAAGCTTTCTTT. Its protein is CASSLWTVGEAFF.

The rearrangement links TRBV6-5 to TRBJ2-3; 8 bases match TRBD1. The ends lost 5 bases at V and 2 bases at J; junction bases unmatched: 6. CDR1 and CDR2 from the germline V gene are MNHEY and SVGAGI. The CDR3 extends over 15 amino acids. CDR3 sequence: CASSLSGGNTDTQYF. In DNA form, the CDR3 reads TGTGCCAGCAGTCTATCAGGGGGCAACACAGATACGCAGTATTTT.

This clone has a single count. The J gene is TRBJ2-7, the V gene TRBV28, with D possibly TRBD2 on 7 matching bases. The CDR3 sequence is 13 residues long. Germline lookup yields CDR1 MDHEN and CDR2 SYDVKM. V was clipped by 5 bases and J by 4 bases, with 12 bases between them. The CDR3 region is CASSRGGGYEQYF. CDR3 nucleotide sequence: TGTGCCAGCAGTAGGGGGGGAGGGTACGAGCAGTACTTC.

The chain links TRBV2 to TRBJ2-2; possibly TRBD2 for D (6 bases). Trimming stripped 0 bases from V and 4 bases from J, with 6 bases between. The CDR3 extends over 14 amino acids. Per germline, CDR1 SNHLY and CDR2 FYNNEI. The CDR3 coding sequence is TGTGCCAGCAGTGAAGCGCGGGGCACCGGGGAGCTGTTTTTT. This sequence encodes CASSEARGTGELFF.

This clone was counted only a few times. This sequence joins TRBV10-3 and TRBJ1-4; D perhaps matches TRBD1 (5 bases). The V end lost 8 bases, the J end lost 0 bases, and 25 bases lay between the germline ends. This CDR3 region has 19 residues. CDR1 and CDR2 from the germline V gene are ENHRY and SYGVKD. DNA of the CDR3: TGTGCCATCGCTGGAAAGGGGAAGCGGAAGTACACAACTAATGAAAAACTGTTTTTT. Amino acid sequence: CAIAGKGKRKYTTNEKLFF.

The chain is built from TRBV3-1 (or the pseudogene TRBV3-2) and TRBJ2-3; 7 bases map to TRBD2. V was clipped by 4 bases and J by 0 bases; unmatched bases: 4. Looked up from germline, CDR1 is LGHDT and CDR2 is YNNKEL (reference sequence). The CDR3 has 15 residues. Written as DNA, the CDR3 is TGTGCCAGCAGCCTCCTTAGCGGGAGCACAGATACGCAGTATTTT. Its protein product is CASSLLSGSTDTQYF.

J is TRBJ1-4 and V is TRBV27; D not certain. CDR1 MNHEY and CDR2 SMNVEV come from the germline V gene (reference sequence). CDR3 length: 17 amino acids. Trimming left V 5 bases short and J 0 bases short, with 16 bases between. CDR3 in amino acids: CASSPLVFGSTNEKLFF. The CDR3 nucleotides read TGTGCCAGCAGTCCCCTCGTTTTCGGATCAACTAATGAAAAACTGTTTTTT.

This chain joins TRBV15 and TRBJ1-1; D is perhaps TRBD1 (6 bases). Germline CDR1 reads LNHNV; CDR2 reads YYDKDF (reference sequence). V lost 11 bases to trimming and J lost 1 base, with 17 bases between them. The CDR3 runs to 14 residues. The CDR3 reads CAAGGGRWNTEAFF. In DNA form, the CDR3 reads TGTGCCGCTGGGGGCGGCCGATGGAACACTGAAGCTTTCTTT.

Here the CDR3 reads CASSVGGPSSGNTIYF. The CDR3 coding sequence is TGTGCCAGCAGCGTAGGGGGGCCCAGCTCTGGAAACACCATATATTTT. The chain joins TRBV9 to TRBJ1-3; a weak D match, TRBD1 (6 bases). This CDR3 contains 16 residues. V was trimmed by 0 bases and J by 0 bases, leaving 10 bases between them. The germline CDR1 and CDR2 sequences are SGDLS and YYNGEE.

The V call is TRBV19, the J call TRBJ2-5, with TRBD2 matching over 8 bases. The length of the CDR3 is 15 residues. V was pared by 2 bases and J by 0 bases, with 2 bases of the junction left unmatched. Germline CDR1 LNHDA, CDR2 SQIVND (reference sequence). The CDR3 is CASSIRAGDQETQYF. CDR3 bases: TGTGCCAGTAGTATACGAGCGGGAGACCAAGAGACCCAGTACTTC.

This chain links TRBV5-4 with TRBJ1-1; maybe TRBD1 (5 bases). The CDR3 covers 13 residues. V dropped 1 base and J dropped 4 bases, with 8 bases sitting between them. Germline loops: CDR1 SGHNT, CDR2 YYREEE (reference sequence). Written as DNA, the CDR3 is TGTGCCAGCAGCTTGACAGGTAGCACTGAAGCTTTCTTT. Translated: CASSLTGSTEAFF.

The V gene is TRBV5-6, the J gene TRBJ2-1, with TRBD2 as a possible D gene (5 bases). Trimming stripped 4 bases from V and 4 bases from J, with 9 bases between. This CDR3 comprises 13 residues. Germline lookup yields CDR1 SGHDT and CDR2 YYEEEE. CDR3 loop: CASSPDWYNEQFF. CDR3 nucleotides: TGTGCCAGCAGCCCGGACTGGTACAATGAGCAGTTCTTC.

The CDR3 nucleotides read TGTGCCAGCAGCCTTACAGGGAAGAAGGGAAACACCATATATTTT. It is translated as CASSLTGKKGNTIYF. This chain joins TRBV6-6 and TRBJ1-3; possibly TRBD1 for D (6 bases). CDR3 length equals 15 residues. Germline CDR1 and CDR2: MNHNY and SVGAGI (reference sequence). Between the trimmed V and J ends, which lost 6 bases and 4 bases, there was a span of 16 bases.

This clone has just one count. This chain uses TRBV3-1 (or the pseudogene TRBV3-2) with TRBJ2-3, with 7 bases aligning to TRBD2. V lost 4 bases and J lost 4; bases outside the gene matches: 11. Germline loops: CDR1 LGHDT, CDR2 YNNKEL (reference sequence). This CDR3 spans 16 amino acids. CDR3 coding DNA: TGTGCCAGCAGCCCCCAGGCGGGAGTGTCTGCAGATACGCAGTATTTT. Protein: CASSPQAGVSADTQYF.

This clone was recorded once. The chain couples TRBV4-3 to TRBJ2-4; possibly TRBD2 for D (6 bases). The CDR3 loop spans 13 amino acids. Germline CDR1 and CDR2: LGHNA and YSLEER. V lost 0 bases to trimming and J lost 8 bases, with 8 bases between them. As DNA, the CDR3 is TGCGCCAGCAGCCAAGATCGGGGGTACATTCAGTACTTC. Translation: CASSQDRGYIQYF.

V gene TRBV2 combines with J gene TRBJ1-1; D remains unclear. V gave up 5 bases and J gave up 7 bases, with 14 bases separating them. This CDR3 contains 13 residues. Germline CDR1 SNHLY, CDR2 FYNNEI. The CDR3 spells CASSWMPESEAFF. For the CDR3, the DNA is TGTGCCAGCAGTTGGATGCCCGAAAGTGAAGCTTTCTTT. The full variable domain, with the rest looked up from reference TRBV2 and TRBJ1-1, is EPEVTQTPSHQVTQMGQEVILRCVPISNHLYFYWYRQILGQKVEFLVSFYNNEISEKSEIFDDQFSVERPDGSNFTLKIRSTKLEDSAMYFCASSWMPESEAFFGQGTRLTVV.

The rearrangement uses TRBV18 and TRBJ2-7; D unclear. Germline CDR1 reads KGHSH; CDR2 reads LQKENI. The V gene lost 2 bases and the J gene lost 8 bases, with 10 bases spanning the gap. CDR3 size: 12 residues. The CDR3 loop reads CASSPDLFQQYF. The CDR3 DNA reads TGTGCCAGCTCACCAGACCTCTTCCAGCAGTACTTC.

The chain joins TRBV30 to TRBJ1-6, with a possible D match to TRBD1 (6 bases). Germline values: CDR1 GTSNPN, CDR2 SVGIG (reference sequence). The CDR3 length is 14 residues. V lost 5 bases, J lost 3 bases, and 11 bases lay in between. The CDR3 here is CAWYREDYNSPLHF. The DNA for the CDR3 is TGTGCCTGGTACAGGGAGGACTATAATTCACCCCTCCACTTT.

This chain links TRBV28 with TRBJ2-7; 7 bases line up with TRBD2. Losses at the gene ends were 8 bases for V and 0 bases for J; bases not matched to a gene: 19. This CDR3 has 18 amino acids. Germline CDR1 reads MDHEN; CDR2 reads SYDVKM. CDR3 sequence: CASPPMAGVSKGSYEQYF. CDR3 sequence (DNA): TGTGCCAGCCCGCCGATGGCGGGAGTTAGTAAGGGCTCCTACGAGCAGTACTTC.

The chain is built from TRBV12-3 or TRBV12-4 and TRBJ1-3; TRBD1 is a possible D gene (5 bases). This CDR3 comprises 13 residues. The V end was cut by 5 bases, the J end by 3 bases, with 8 bases between. The CDR3 sequence: CASSGGLGNTIYF. For the CDR3, the DNA is TGTGCCAGCAGTGGGGGACTTGGAAACACCATATATTTT.

The chain combines TRBV5-1 with TRBJ2-1; weak D call: TRBD2 (6 bases). Trimming stripped 4 bases from V and 8 bases from J, with 16 bases between. The CDR3 totals 14 residues. Germline V gene sequence: CDR1 SGHRS, CDR2 YFSETQ. DNA of the CDR3: TGCGCCAGCAGCCACGAGACTAGTTTGGATGAGCAGTTCTTC. It yields the protein CASSHETSLDEQFF.

The chain carries TRBV5-1 and TRBJ2-3, with 10 nucleotides matching TRBD2. Per the germline V gene, CDR1 is SGHRS and CDR2 is YFSETQ. V was pared by 4 bases and J by 2 bases, with 4 bases of the junction left unmatched. The CDR3 length is 15 residues. The CDR3: CASSPLAGLTDTQYF. The CDR3 DNA sequence: TGCGCCAGCAGCCCACTAGCGGGGCTCACAGATACGCAGTATTTT.

The CDR3 protein is CASSPGPIYVGYTF. The CDR3 nucleotides are TGTGCCAGCAGCCCGGGACCGATTTATGTTGGCTACACCTTC. The chain couples TRBV3-1 (or the pseudogene TRBV3-2) to TRBJ1-2; maybe TRBD1 (5 bases). This CDR3 contains 14 residues. The V end was cut by 4 bases, the J end by 7 bases, with 16 bases between. The germline CDR1 and CDR2 sequences are LGHDT and YNNKEL (reference sequence).